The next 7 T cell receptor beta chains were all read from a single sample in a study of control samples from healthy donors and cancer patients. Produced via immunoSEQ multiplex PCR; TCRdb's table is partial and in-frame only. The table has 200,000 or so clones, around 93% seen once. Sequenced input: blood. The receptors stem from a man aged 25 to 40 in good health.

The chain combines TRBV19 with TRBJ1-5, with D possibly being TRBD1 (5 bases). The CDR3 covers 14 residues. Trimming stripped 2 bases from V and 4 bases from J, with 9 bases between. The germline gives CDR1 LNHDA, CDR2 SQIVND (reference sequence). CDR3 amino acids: CASSIWGINQPQHF. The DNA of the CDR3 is TGTGCCAGTAGTATATGGGGGATAAATCAGCCCCAGCATTTT.

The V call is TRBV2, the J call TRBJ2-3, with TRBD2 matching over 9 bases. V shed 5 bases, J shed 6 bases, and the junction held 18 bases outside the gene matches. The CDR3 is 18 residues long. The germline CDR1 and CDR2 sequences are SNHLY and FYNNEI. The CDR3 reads CASSSRIWRGGKLDTQYF. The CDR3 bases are TGTGCCAGCAGTTCGAGAATTTGGCGGGGGGGCAAGTTGGATACGCAGTATTTT.

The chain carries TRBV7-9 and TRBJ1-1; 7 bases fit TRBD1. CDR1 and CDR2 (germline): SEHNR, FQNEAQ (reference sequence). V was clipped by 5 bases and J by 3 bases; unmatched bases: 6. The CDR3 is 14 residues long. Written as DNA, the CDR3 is TGTGCCAGCAGCACACAGGGGCGGCACACTGAAGCTTTCTTT. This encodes CASSTQGRHTEAFF.

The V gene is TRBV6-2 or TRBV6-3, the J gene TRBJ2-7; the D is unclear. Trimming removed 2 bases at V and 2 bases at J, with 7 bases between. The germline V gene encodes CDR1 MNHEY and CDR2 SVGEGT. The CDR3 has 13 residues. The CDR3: CASSYGIPYEQYF. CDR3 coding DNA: TGTGCCAGCAGTTACGGCATTCCCTACGAGCAGTACTTC.

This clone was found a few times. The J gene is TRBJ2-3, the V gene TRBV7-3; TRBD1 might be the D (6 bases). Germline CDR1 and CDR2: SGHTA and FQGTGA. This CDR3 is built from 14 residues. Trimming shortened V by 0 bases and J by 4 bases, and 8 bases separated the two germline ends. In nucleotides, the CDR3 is TGTGCCAGCAGCTTAACTGGGGGCGCAGATACGCAGTATTTT. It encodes CASSLTGGADTQYF.

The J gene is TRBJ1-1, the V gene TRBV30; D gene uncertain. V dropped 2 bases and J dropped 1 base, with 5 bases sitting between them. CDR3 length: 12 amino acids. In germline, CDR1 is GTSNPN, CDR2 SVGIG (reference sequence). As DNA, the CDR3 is TGTGCCTGGAGTTACTGGAACACTGAAGCTTTCTTT. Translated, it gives CAWSYWNTEAFF.

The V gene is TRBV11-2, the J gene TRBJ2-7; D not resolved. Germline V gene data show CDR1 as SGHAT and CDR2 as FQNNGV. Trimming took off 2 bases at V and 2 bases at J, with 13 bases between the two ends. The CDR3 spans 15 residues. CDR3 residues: CASSLSDAKTYEQYF. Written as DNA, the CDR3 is TGTGCCAGCAGCTTATCGGACGCGAAGACCTACGAGCAGTACTTC.